Each of the 32 T cell receptor beta chains below was sequenced from the same sample in a study of cytomegalovirus exposure and HLA in healthy donors. The study ran its PCR with 60 Vbeta and 13 Jbeta primers. Clones were sequenced by immunoSEQ multiplex PCR, and TCRdb holds only the in-frame ones, with some missing. The table includes about 140,000 clones, more than 60% detected once. The sequenced material came from PBMCs. The receptors originated from a woman aged 55-75 years in good health and CMV-seronegative.

This clone was seen more than once but under ten times. This chain joins TRBV5-1 and TRBJ2-5; TRBD1 is a possible D gene (6 bases). The germline gives CDR1 SGHRS, CDR2 YFSETQ. V lost 3 bases to trimming and J lost 0 bases, with 12 bases between them. The CDR3 runs 15 residues. The CDR3: CASSSGTLYQETQYF. CDR3 DNA: TGCGCCAGCAGCTCGGGGACACTGTACCAAGAGACCCAGTACTTC.

V gene TRBV27 combines with J gene TRBJ2-3, with D perhaps TRBD2 (5 bases). Germline lookup yields CDR1 MNHEY and CDR2 SMNVEV (reference sequence). This CDR3 region has 13 residues. Trimming stripped 6 bases from V and 6 bases from J, with 13 bases between. DNA of the CDR3: TGTGCCAGCAGAAATTGGAGGTCGGATACGCAGTATTTT. It specifies CASRNWRSDTQYF.

This chain uses TRBV23-1 with TRBJ1-1; D is unclear. TRBV23-1 qualifies as an ORF whose function is uncertain. Deletions cut 4 bases from V and 1 base from J, with 16 bases between. This CDR3 comprises 16 residues. The CDR3 region has the DNA TGCGCCAGCAGTCCCTCATACACCCGCTGGAACACTGAAGCTTTCTTT. Translation gives CASSPSYTRWNTEAFF.

The V and J genes are TRBV7-6 and TRBJ2-3; 9 positions match TRBD2. Germline CDR1 SGHVS, CDR2 FNYEAQ. This CDR3 contains 15 residues. After removal of 6 bases from V and 4 bases from J, the junction contained 8 bases not matched to a gene. The CDR3 here is CASSSLAGYSDTQYF. Here the CDR3 DNA reads TGTGCCAGCAGTTCACTAGCGGGTTATTCAGATACGCAGTATTTT.

The chain employs TRBV7-2 and TRBJ2-3, with D hard to call. Germline V gene data show CDR1 as SGHTA and CDR2 as FQGNSA. V lost 2 bases, J lost 13 bases, and 13 bases lay in between. CDR3 length equals 12 residues. The CDR3 nucleotides read TGTGCCAGCAGCTTATCTCTCCTCCCTAAGTATTTT. Encoded protein: CASSLSLLPKYF.

The chain uses TRBV27 and TRBJ1-6, with D unresolved. Germline V gene sequence: CDR1 MNHEY, CDR2 SMNVEV (reference sequence). This CDR3 has 16 amino acids. V dropped 2 bases and J dropped 10 bases, with 18 bases sitting between them. The CDR3 region has the DNA TGTGCCAGCAGTTTAAGTCGGGCCCTAGCAGGATCACCCCTCCACTTT. It is translated as CASSLSRALAGSPLHF.

The chain is built from TRBV5-1 and TRBJ1-2, with 8 bases fitting TRBD1. The V gene's germline CDR1 is SGHRS and CDR2 YFSETQ. V dropped 0 bases and J dropped 4; count of bases not matched to a gene: 5. The CDR3 is made up of 15 amino acids. The CDR3 loop is CASSLAGTGLYGYTF. CDR3 bases: TGCGCCAGCAGCTTGGCCGGGACAGGTCTCTATGGCTACACCTTC.

This clone was recorded a few times. The V call is TRBV6-6, the J call TRBJ2-1, with 7 bases matching TRBD1. After removal of 5 bases from V and 8 bases from J, the junction contained 0 bases not matched to a gene. This CDR3 region has 11 residues. Per the germline V gene, CDR1 is MNHNY and CDR2 is SVGAGI (reference sequence). In DNA form, the CDR3 reads TGTGCCAGCAGTGACAGGGATGAGCAGTTCTTC. As protein: CASSDRDEQFF.

V gene TRBV7-2 combines with J gene TRBJ1-2; 10 nucleotides match TRBD1. CDR1 is SGHTA and CDR2 is FQGNSA in the germline V gene. V dropped 6 bases and J dropped 7; count of bases not matched to a gene: 5. This CDR3 region has 13 residues. CDR3 DNA: TGTGCCAGCAGACGACAGGGGGCCAGTGGCTACACCTTC. Translating gives CASRRQGASGYTF.

The table lists this clone with a few counts. The genes are TRBV6-1 and TRBJ1-1; D is possibly TRBD1 (5 bases). Trimming stripped 11 bases from V and 0 bases from J, with 13 bases between. The CDR3 length is 13 residues. Germline CDR1 is MNHNS and CDR2 is SASEGT. Here the CDR3 DNA reads TGTGCCTGTTGGACACTCATGAACACTGAAGCTTTCTTT. Its protein is CACWTLMNTEAFF.

This chain connects TRBV19 to TRBJ2-7; no clear D. Trimming stripped 9 bases from V and 1 base from J, with 10 bases between. The germline V gene encodes CDR1 LNHDA and CDR2 SQIVND (reference sequence). This CDR3 region has 12 residues. In DNA, the CDR3 is TGTGCCAGGCGGATGAAATCCTACGAGCAGTACTTC. Amino acids: CARRMKSYEQYF.

The genes are TRBV6-1 and TRBJ1-2; 7 nucleotides agree with TRBD1. The CDR3 length is 17 residues. Germline CDR1 is MNHNS and CDR2 is SASEGT. The V and J ends lost 0 bases and 5 bases, in that order; junction bases with no gene match: 12. The CDR3 region is CASSEAFLPGTVYGYTF. The CDR3 DNA reads as TGTGCCAGCAGTGAAGCTTTTCTTCCGGGGACAGTATATGGCTACACCTTC.

V gene TRBV11-2 combines with J gene TRBJ2-1; 11 nucleotides match TRBD2. V lost 2 bases, J lost 9 bases, and 6 bases stayed unmatched. Per germline, CDR1 SGHAT and CDR2 FQNNGV. This CDR3 spans 15 amino acids. The CDR3 reads CASSLKFGTSGEQFF. The CDR3 nucleotides are TGTGCCAGCAGCTTAAAGTTTGGGACTAGCGGTGAGCAGTTCTTC.

This clone turned up a few times. V is TRBV5-1 and J is TRBJ1-4; the D gene is possibly TRBD1 (5 bases). Germline V gene sequence: CDR1 SGHRS, CDR2 YFSETQ. Trimming cost V 3 bases and J 0 bases, with 12 bases left between them. CDR3 size: 16 residues. This chain's CDR3 is CASSSGLRTTNEKLFF. For the CDR3, the DNA is TGCGCCAGCAGCTCGGGACTCAGGACAACTAATGAAAAACTGTTTTTT.

This chain uses TRBV11-2 with TRBJ2-7; 12 bases are shared with TRBD1. Germline CDR1 is SGHAT and CDR2 is FQNNGV. V was clipped by 5 bases and J by 4 bases; unmatched bases: 9. CDR3 length: 16 residues. CDR3 loop: CASSPGGQGAPYEQYF. The CDR3 bases are TGTGCCAGCAGCCCCGGGGGACAGGGGGCGCCATACGAGCAGTACTTC.

This rearrangement joins TRBV7-2 to TRBJ1-2; 10 bases agree with TRBD1. CDR1 and CDR2 (germline): SGHTA, FQGNSA. J was trimmed by 5 bases and V by 1 base; bases with no gene match: 7. The CDR3 runs 16 residues. The CDR3 protein is CASSLDATGGRYGYTF. CDR3 bases: TGTGCCAGCAGCTTAGATGCGACAGGGGGCCGATATGGCTACACCTTC.

This chain joins TRBV19 and TRBJ1-1, with TRBD1 matching over 9 bases. Trimming removed 6 bases from V and 0 bases from J; junction bases left unmatched: 8. The germline CDR1 and CDR2 sequences are LNHDA and SQIVND (reference sequence). The CDR3 is 16 amino acids. The CDR3 coding sequence is TGTGCCAGTAGACCCGGGACAGGGCGAATGAACACTGAAGCTTTCTTT. Translation gives CASRPGTGRMNTEAFF.

The rearrangement joins TRBV29-1 to TRBJ1-4, with D perhaps TRBD1 (5 bases). CDR3 length equals 13 residues. Germline CDR1 reads SQVTM; CDR2 reads ANQGSEA. V was pared by 6 bases and J by 3 bases, with 11 bases between. CDR3 region: CSVGEGANEKLFF. The CDR3 nucleotides are TGCAGCGTAGGGGAGGGAGCTAATGAAAAACTGTTTTTT.

The rearrangement links TRBV28 to TRBJ2-1, with 9 bases fitting TRBD2. J lost 6 bases, V lost 7 bases, and 7 bases had no gene match. This CDR3 contains 14 residues. Germline-derived CDR1 and CDR2 are MDHEN and SYDVKM. DNA of the CDR3: TGTGCCAGCATCCGGAGCGGGAGGATCAATGAGCAGTTCTTC. This translates into CASIRSGRINEQFF.

The rearrangement links TRBV7-2 to TRBJ2-5, with 9 positions matching TRBD2. The CDR3 extends over 15 amino acids. The germline V gene has CDR1 SGHTA and CDR2 FQGNSA. Trimming removed 5 bases from V and 4 bases from J; junction bases left unmatched: 8. The CDR3 sequence is CASSPPGLARETQYF. CDR3 bases: TGTGCCAGCAGCCCCCCTGGACTAGCGCGAGAGACCCAGTACTTC.

This clone was detected only a few times. The V call is TRBV7-8, the J call TRBJ2-1, with D possibly TRBD1 on 6 matching bases. The V gene's germline CDR1 is SGHVS and CDR2 FQNEAQ. The CDR3 contains 14 residues. Trimming left V 5 bases short and J 3 bases short, with 11 bases between. The CDR3 DNA is TGTGCCAGCAGCGTCCGGGACATCTACAATGAGCAGTTCTTC. Protein product: CASSVRDIYNEQFF.

This clone was detected only a few times. The chain is built from TRBV10-3 and TRBJ2-3, with 7 bases lining up with TRBD2. Germline trimming cut 6 bases from V and 0 bases from J; bases unmatched to any gene: 6. The CDR3 is 15 residues long. The germline V gene has CDR1 ENHRY and CDR2 SYGVKD. CDR3 nucleotides: TGTGCCATCAGACCCGCTAGCGGTAGCACAGATACGCAGTATTTT. Encoded protein: CAIRPASGSTDTQYF.

CDR3 sequence reads: CSRLAGVNEAFF. Here the CDR3 DNA reads TGCAGCCGCTTGGCGGGGGTGAATGAAGCTTTCTTT. The chain has TRBV29-1 and TRBJ1-1, with D maybe TRBD1 (5 bases). The CDR3 covers 12 residues. Trimming removed 8 bases from V and 7 bases from J, with 17 bases in between. The germline gives CDR1 SQVTM, CDR2 ANQGSEA.

The chain combines TRBV2 with TRBJ1-3; D remains unclear. The V gene lost 5 bases and the J gene lost 0 bases, with 8 bases spanning the gap. The V gene's germline CDR1 is SNHLY and CDR2 FYNNEI. This CDR3 region has 14 residues. DNA for the CDR3: TGTGCCAGCAGTCCACAGATCTCTGGAAACACCATATATTTT. Its translation: CASSPQISGNTIYF.

The rearrangement joins TRBV7-9 to TRBJ2-7; the D gene is possibly TRBD2 (5 bases). The V gene lost 4 bases and the J gene lost 5 bases, with 12 bases spanning the gap. The CDR3 has 13 residues. Looked up from germline, CDR1 is SEHNR and CDR2 is FQNEAQ (reference sequence). CDR3 DNA sequence: TGTGCCAGCAGCTCCCCCGGGGTACACGAGCAGTACTTC. Translating it yields CASSSPGVHEQYF.

The rearrangement links TRBV2 to TRBJ2-5, with 10 bases that match TRBD2. The germline V gene encodes CDR1 SNHLY and CDR2 FYNNEI. Trimming cost V 3 bases and J 5 bases; bases outside gene matches: 9. This CDR3 is 16 amino acids long. The CDR3 sequence: CASSDQLAGLRETQYF. CDR3 DNA sequence: TGTGCCAGCAGTGACCAACTAGCGGGGCTCCGGGAGACCCAGTACTTC.

V is TRBV19 and J is TRBJ1-5; 8 nucleotides line up with TRBD1. Per germline, CDR1 LNHDA and CDR2 SQIVND (reference sequence). This CDR3 region has 15 residues. V gave up 7 bases and J gave up 4 bases; unmatched junction bases: 9. The CDR3: CASTATGGSNQPQHF. The CDR3 bases are TGTGCCAGTACCGCCACAGGGGGGTCTAATCAGCCCCAGCATTTT.

The chain is built from TRBV6-1 and TRBJ1-1, with TRBD1 matching 7 bases. The CDR3 is made up of 13 amino acids. V dropped 6 bases and J dropped 4; count of bases not matched to a gene: 5. The germline V gene encodes CDR1 MNHNS and CDR2 SASEGT. The CDR3 loop reads CASRGDSFTEAFF. The CDR3 DNA is TGTGCCAGCAGAGGGGACAGCTTCACTGAAGCTTTCTTT.

The chain recombines TRBV6-1 with TRBJ2-7; 8 bases are a match to TRBD1. This CDR3 is built from 16 residues. V shed 0 bases, J shed 0 bases, and the junction held 4 bases outside the gene matches. The germline gives CDR1 MNHNS, CDR2 SASEGT. CDR3 DNA: TGTGCCAGCAGTGAAGCGCTAGGACAGGGCTCCTACGAGCAGTACTTC. It translates to CASSEALGQGSYEQYF.

The V gene is TRBV5-1, the J gene TRBJ1-2; a possible D gene is TRBD1 (5 bases). Germline V gives CDR1 SGHRS, CDR2 YFSETQ. This CDR3 region has 13 residues. With 4 bases removed from V and 8 bases from J, the gap between germline ends came to 15 bases. CDR3 nucleotides: TGCGCCAGCAGCGATGGATGGGGGGACGGCTACACCTTC. Protein sequence: CASSDGWGDGYTF.

The chain is built from TRBV10-3 and TRBJ2-1; 16 bases agree with TRBD2. This CDR3 region has 16 residues. V shed 6 bases and J 7 bases; nucleotides not matched to a gene: 6. Germline CDR1 ENHRY, CDR2 SYGVKD. The CDR3 bases are TGTGCCATCAGGGGGACTAGCGGGAGGGCAGGGAATGAGCAGTTCTTC. Its protein is CAIRGTSGRAGNEQFF.

The rearrangement uses TRBV19 and TRBJ1-2; 8 bases align to TRBD1. Per germline, CDR1 LNHDA and CDR2 SQIVND (reference sequence). V trimming: 5 bases; J trimming: 2 bases; junction bases outside the gene matches: 4. CDR3 length: 14 amino acids. CDR3 nucleotide sequence: TGTGCCAGTAGTCCCCGGACAGGGAACTATGGCTACACCTTC. Its translation: CASSPRTGNYGYTF. The complete variable domain, with remaining parts taken from reference TRBV19 and TRBJ1-2, reads DGGITQSPKYLFRKEGQNVTLSCEQNLNHDAMYWYRQDPGQGLRLIYYSQIVNDFQKGDIAEGYSVSREKKESFPLTVTSAQKNPTAFYLCASSPRTGNYGYTFGSGTRLTVV.